The present T cell receptor beta chain was sequenced within a study of PD-1 blockade in classical Hodgkin lymphoma (dated by TCRdb to the early 2020s). Regarding the complete study: Nivolumab dosing was 3 mg/kg intravenously every 2 weeks, continuing until either disease progression or unacceptable toxicity. A peripheral blood immune signature of response to PD-1 blockade in classical Hodgkin lymphoma was defined using TCR beta sequencing and CyTOF.

The Qiagen DNeasy kit was used to extract genomic DNA both from unsorted PBMCs and from the negatively selected CD4+ and CD8+ fractions. Using primers that anneal to V and J segments, immunoSEQ multiplex PCR amplified the TCR beta CDR3 regions. A synthetic immune receptor repertoire was used to minimize amplification bias, and remaining bias was computationally removed after sequencing. Concerning the study's data processing: Repertoire diversity was quantified as the Shannon entropy index using custom Python scripts. The unsorted, CD4+ and CD8+ repertoires were each analyzed separately, with the exception of combined analyses, where CD4+ and CD8+ sequences were merged in silico. Clonal expansion was defined as at least a 2-fold frequency increase after treatment relative to C1D1, with a pseudocount of 0.5 for undetected baseline clones. Singleton clones were defined as clones with 0 or 1 copy at C1D1, and non-singleton clones were defined as clones with 2 or more copies. Clones expanded in unsorted samples were assigned a CD4+, CD8+ or unknown annotation through matching of protein sequences in sorted samples from the same patient. Diversity changes from C1D1 to C4D1 were tested in paired samples using Wilcoxon tests. TCRdb limited this immuneACCESS table to in-frame rearrangements with V and J called. A share of clones is missing; checked studies link under half to unresolved V genes, and the rest is unexplained. D and trimming come from the DNA, and the V and J calls and clone size come from that table. This sample lists some 64,000 clones; 80% to 90% were detected once. The ten largest clones add up to about 15% of the sample.

Broad study findings and their caveats: Baseline TCR diversity was reported as lower in newly diagnosed patients than in healthy donors, and lower still in relapsed/refractory patients. Baseline diversity similar to that of newly diagnosed patients was observed in trial patients achieving complete response, whereas significantly lower diversity was observed in partial responders and progressors. Diversity was lower in patients who began nivolumab less than 1 year after ASCT, so these patients were left out of later analyses to avoid confounding by immune reconstitution. The study was limited to a single clinical trial cohort, and causes of repertoire differences, possibly disease activity or prior therapy, remained undefined. CD4+ but not CD8+ TCR diversity rose significantly by C4D1 (p=0.0027 vs p=0.16), most apparent in complete responders (p=0.02).

The time point label, as the study defines it: cycle 1 day 1 (C1D1), immediately before nivolumab initiation. Relapse after autologous stem cell transplantation had occurred in all trial patients, and cohorts A, B and C were distinguished by prior brentuximab vedotin exposure. A total of fewer than 65 patients with relapsed/refractory classical Hodgkin lymphoma made up the trial cohort, and each patient's best overall response was complete response, partial response or progressive disease. Single-agent nivolumab was administered to trial patients in the multi-cohort phase II CheckMate 205 trial. An independent review committee assessed best overall response by applying the 2007 International Working Group response criteria. PBMCs from the trial were collected at three points: immediately before nivolumab initiation (C1D1), and during therapy at cycle 2 day 1 and cycle 4 day 1. Peripheral blood was collected in 8 mL Vacutainer Cell Preparation Tubes, from which PBMCs were isolated by centrifugation and then cryopreserved.

Regarding this clone: Its cognate antigen has yet to be identified. Base qualities are not provided; no much larger clone lies one nucleotide away.

The CDR3 runs 13 residues from the cysteine to the phenylalanine. Of the read, only the CDR3 DNA is kept; its 39 bases are in frame from base 1. Looking up the germline V gene (reference sequence) yields CDR1 PRHDT and CDR2 FYEKMQ. The trim is 8 bases for V and 7 bases for J, with a gap of 15 bases between the germline ends. The TCR comes from a human donor with classical Hodgkin lymphoma. The material was peripheral blood mononuclear cells (PBMCs), obtained at baseline. The sequence links TRBV13 to TRBJ1-3; matching of 6 bases hints at TRBD1 as the D gene. The nucleotides read TGTGCCAGCTCCGGGCAGGGGAGTAACACCATATATTTT. Its product reads: CASSGQGSNTIYF.